The rows below give T cell receptor beta chains drawn from one sample of a study of blood T cells in healthy people across ages. MiXCR was run by TCRdb on the 5' RACE reads, yielding one entry per CDR3 protein. The table lists 1.5 million to 2 million distinct CDR3 sequences, roughly 30% of them singletons. Source material: blood. Receptors were obtained from a woman in her twenties or thirties in good health. Each CDR3 is given with its conserved first and last residue. The order of the fields is clone size, J gene, V gene, D gene, CDR3 DNA, CDR3 protein. The D gene is left open where the match is weak. Expanded clones are given a class, and other clones once, few, many or no size at all.

clone_size: NA; j_call: TRBJ1-1; v_call: TRBV28; d_call: NA; cdr3_nt: TGTGCCAGCAGTCGCACGGTTGGCGGGGACACTGAAGCTTTCTTT; cdr3_aa: CASSRTVGGDTEAFF
clone_size: NA; j_call: TRBJ2-7; v_call: TRBV10-3; d_call: TRBD2; cdr3_nt: TGTGCCATCAGGGATGACGGGACTAGCGGGGGGGTGCAGTACTTC; cdr3_aa: CAIRDDGTSGGVQYF
clone_size: NA; j_call: TRBJ2-1; v_call: TRBV10-3; d_call: NA; cdr3_nt: TGTGCCATCAGTTCCGGGAGATACAATGAGCAGTTCTTC; cdr3_aa: CAISSGRYNEQFF
clone_size: NA; j_call: TRBJ1-1; v_call: TRBV27; d_call: NA; cdr3_nt: TGTGCCAGCAGTCGGATAGAGGGGTGGAACACTGAAGCTTTCTTT; cdr3_aa: CASSRIEGWNTEAFF
clone_size: NA; j_call: TRBJ2-7; v_call: TRBV3-1; d_call: NA; cdr3_nt: TGTGCCAGCAGCCAAGATTTAGGGGTACCCTACGAGCAGTACTTC; cdr3_aa: CASSQDLGVPYEQYF
clone_size: NA; j_call: TRBJ2-6; v_call: TRBV28; d_call: NA; cdr3_nt: TGTGCCAGCAGTTTCTTCCTGGGGGTTGGGGCCAACGTCCTGACTTTC; cdr3_aa: CASSFFLGVGANVLTF
clone_size: NA; j_call: TRBJ2-5; v_call: TRBV20-1; d_call: TRBD2; cdr3_nt: TGCAGTGCTAGAGTATTAGAAGGGACTAGCGGGAGGGCTTTTTTTGAGGCCCAGTACTTC; cdr3_aa: CSARVLEGTSGRAFFEAQYF
clone_size: NA; j_call: TRBJ1-2; v_call: TRBV29-1; d_call: TRBD1; cdr3_nt: TGCAGCGTCGAACGAAAATCCGGGACAGTTCTTAACTATGGCTACACCTTC; cdr3_aa: CSVERKSGTVLNYGYTF
clone_size: few; j_call: TRBJ2-1; v_call: TRBV20-1; d_call: TRBD2; cdr3_nt: TGCAGTGCCCAAGGACTAGCGGGAATAATGCAGTTCTTC; cdr3_aa: CSAQGLAGIMQFF
clone_size: NA; j_call: TRBJ2-5; v_call: TRBV3-1; d_call: NA; cdr3_nt: TGTGCCAGCAGCCAGTTCGGCCCGGGCGAGACCCAGTACTTC; cdr3_aa: CASSQFGPGETQYF
clone_size: few; j_call: TRBJ1-6; v_call: TRBV10-3; d_call: NA; cdr3_nt: TGTGCCATCTCTCCTTCCGGGGAATCACCCCTCCACTTT; cdr3_aa: CAISPSGESPLHF
clone_size: NA; j_call: TRBJ2-1; v_call: TRBV9; d_call: TRBD2; cdr3_nt: TGTGCCAGCAGCGCCCTTAGCGGGAGGGCCGGGAATGAGCAGTTCTTC; cdr3_aa: CASSALSGRAGNEQFF
clone_size: many; j_call: TRBJ2-1; v_call: TRBV29-1; d_call: NA; cdr3_nt: TGCAGCGTTGATTGGGGTTCGGTTGGCGAGCAGTTCTTC; cdr3_aa: CSVDWGSVGEQFF
clone_size: NA; j_call: TRBJ2-1; v_call: TRBV5-4; d_call: TRBD2; cdr3_nt: TGTGCCAGCAAAGTGGGGCGCGGGGGGCGAGACAATGAGCAGTTCTTC; cdr3_aa: CASKVGRGGRDNEQFF
clone_size: few; j_call: TRBJ2-7; v_call: TRBV27; d_call: NA; cdr3_nt: TGTGCCAGCGGAATATCGGGGCAGCCTAACGAGCAGTACTTC; cdr3_aa: CASGISGQPNEQYF
clone_size: NA; j_call: TRBJ2-1; v_call: TRBV6-5; d_call: TRBD1; cdr3_nt: TGTGCCAGCAGTTACGGGACAGGGGTGAGCAATGAGCAGTTCTTC; cdr3_aa: CASSYGTGVSNEQFF